This TCR beta chain was documented in a study of cytomegalovirus exposure and HLA in healthy donors. Study as a whole: From HLA-typed donors, an early data release held about 85 million unique TCRs. The study, taken as a whole, reports: As was reported, the classifier diagnosed cytomegalovirus status with high specificity and sensitivity.

PCR amplification relied on 60 Vbeta primers (plus 13 Jbeta primers). Method: immunoSEQ multiplex PCR; TCRdb's copy keeps in-frame clones and lacks some. The table has some 160,000 clones, approximately 86% seen once. V was cut by 6 bases and J by 3 bases, with 11 bases left in between. The length of the CDR3 is 14 residues. Germline V CDR1 and CDR2: SNHLY, FYNNEI. Donors sampled were nominally healthy, though unrecorded immune exposures were likely. As to this clone: The antigen remains undetermined.

Sequenced material: PBMCs. The chain recombines TRBV2 with TRBJ1-4; D unresolved. This clonotype originated in a woman younger than 35 in good health and CMV-seronegative. In nucleotides, the CDR3 is TGTGCCAGCAGGCAGGCGAACCCTAATGAAAAACTGTTTTTT. Its translation is CASRQANPNEKLFF.